The clone carrying this T cell receptor beta chain was observed a few times. Profiling relied on immunoSEQ multiplex PCR, and the TCRdb table lists in-frame clones only, not all of them. The sample lists about 200,000 clones; 60% to 80% were seen once. This sample was taken from a study of cytotoxic CD8 clonotypes in ibrutinib-treated CLL. Germline V gene lookup returns CDR1 SNHLY and CDR2 FYNNEI. V was pared by 4 bases and J by 2 bases, with 14 bases between. The CDR3 contains 15 residues. The sequence was collected from a human donor with chronic lymphocytic leukemia. The material was PBMCs, obtained after 12 months of ibrutinib treatment. The chain carries TRBV2 and TRBJ1-1; D is unclear. The CDR3 coding sequence is TGTGCCAGCAGTGCCGTGGTGGGAGGAAACACTGAAGCTTTCTTT. Translating it yields CASSAVVGGNTEAFF.